The 7 T cell receptor beta chains below come from one sample, sequenced in a study of identical twins. Each CDR3 protein gets one entry after TCRdb re-called the 5' RACE reads with MiXCR. The sample shows roughly 290,000 distinct CDR3 sequences, 9.5% of them seen only once. These data were also filed under a second study, of yellow fever vaccine responses in identical twins.

The sequenced sample consisted of CD8+ T cells sorted from blood. The receptors come from a woman between 18 and 29 years old in good health.

Sample share makes this clonotype medium-sized (0.01 to 0.1%). The chain employs TRBV29-1 and TRBJ2-1; 7 positions agree with TRBD2. Germline CDR1 and CDR2: SQVTM and ANQGSEA. V gave up 4 bases and J gave up 4 bases; unmatched junction bases: 7. The CDR3 covers 14 residues. The CDR3 spells CSVGGGSGYNEQFF. The CDR3 DNA reads TGCAGCGTTGGCGGGGGATCAGGGTACAATGAGCAGTTCTTC.

This clonotype was found a few times. The chain employs TRBV12-3 or TRBV12-4 and TRBJ2-1, with 10 bases lining up with TRBD2. The ends lost 0 bases at V and 4 bases at J; junction bases unmatched: 9. The CDR3 covers 18 residues. CDR3 sequence (DNA): TGTGCCAGCAGTTTAGCGCTGGCGGGAGCGGGAGGGTACAATGAGCAGTTCTTC. It codes for CASSLALAGAGGYNEQFF.

This clonotype appeared many times. The chain is built from TRBV3-1 and TRBJ2-5; D may be TRBD2 (5 bases). V lost 4 bases and J 2 bases, leaving 11 bases between the germline ends. This CDR3 comprises 14 residues. Germline V gene lookup returns CDR1 LGHDT and CDR2 YNNKEL (reference sequence). The CDR3 DNA is TGTGCCAGCAGCCCACGGGGTACACAAGAGACCCAGTACTTC. It specifies CASSPRGTQETQYF.

The gene calls are TRBV6-2 or TRBV6-3 and TRBJ2-7; D not resolved. Germline assignment: CDR1 MNHEY and CDR2 SVGEGT. Trimming pared 6 bases from V and 1 base from J, leaving 22 bases between. The CDR3 runs to 17 residues. The CDR3 sequence: CASSQPTVTATSYEQYF. The CDR3 DNA follows: TGTGCCAGCAGCCAACCAACTGTTACCGCGACATCCTACGAGCAGTACTTC.

The CDR3, as DNA: TGTGCCAGCAGCCAAGTGGCCAGTTATGAAGCTTTCTTT. This codes for CASSQVASYEAFF. The chain uses TRBV3-1 and TRBJ1-1; D remains ambiguous. In germline, CDR1 is LGHDT, CDR2 YNNKEL (reference sequence). The CDR3 totals 13 residues. V lost 1 base to trimming and J lost 7 bases, with 10 bases between them. The full variable domain, with the rest looked up from reference TRBV3-1 and TRBJ1-1, is DTAVSQTPKYLVTQMGNDKSIKCEQNLGHDTMYWYKQDSKKFLKIMFSYNNKELIINETVPNRFSPKSPDKAHLNLHINSLELGDSAVYFCASSQVASYEAFFGQGTRLTVV.

This clonotype was counted only a few times. This rearrangement joins TRBV11-2 to TRBJ2-2; possibly TRBD1 or TRBD2 for D (5 bases each). Trimming pared 1 base from V and 1 base from J, leaving 13 bases between. The CDR3 length is 17 residues. CDR1 is SGHAT, CDR2 FQNNGV, per germline. DNA for the CDR3: TGTGCCAGCAGCTTAGGCCGGGACCTCGGGAACACCGGGGAGCTGTTTTTT. Translated: CASSLGRDLGNTGELFF.

This clonotype was detected ten times or more. The chain recombines TRBV9 with TRBJ2-1; TRBD2 matches 8 bases. This CDR3 has 15 amino acids. J lost 4 bases, V lost 2 bases, and 5 bases had no gene match. Germline V gives CDR1 SGDLS, CDR2 YYNGEE. CDR3 nucleotide sequence: TGTGCCAGCAGCGTCAGTCTAGCGGGTTACAATGAGCAGTTCTTC. Its translation: CASSVSLAGYNEQFF.